The 24 T cell receptor beta chains below were found in one sample sequenced in a study of blood T cell repertoires in COVID-19. Repertoires were generated with immunoSEQ multiplex PCR, while TCRdb's copy carries only in-frame clones and drops some. The repertoire holds some 180,000 clones, with more than 75% as singletons. Source material: peripheral blood. These receptors all come from a middle-aged man with active or convalescent COVID-19.

The CDR3 region is CASSPSLPNTEAFF. CDR3 nucleotides: TGTGCCAGCAGCCCCAGTCTCCCGAACACTGAAGCTTTCTTT. The chain recombines TRBV2 with TRBJ1-1; no reliable D call. The germline V and J ends were trimmed by 6 bases and 1 base, with 12 bases remaining between them. Germline V gene sequence: CDR1 SNHLY, CDR2 FYNNEI. The CDR3 loop spans 14 amino acids. Based on the CDR3 plus reference TRBV2 and TRBJ1-1, the full variable domain is EPEVTQTPSHQVTQMGQEVILRCVPISNHLYFYWYRQILGQKVEFLVSFYNNEISEKSEIFDDQFSVERPDGSNFTLKIRSTKLEDSAMYFCASSPSLPNTEAFFGQGTRLTVV.

This clone appeared a few times. This chain joins TRBV7-2 and TRBJ1-5; possibly TRBD1 for D (6 bases). Trimming took 5 bases from V and 4 from J, leaving 15 bases between them. The CDR3 has 15 amino acids. Germline-derived CDR1 and CDR2 are SGHTA and FQGNSA. The DNA of the CDR3 is TGTGCCAGCAGCCCTTTTTGGGGGCTAAATCAGCCCCAGCATTTT. Protein product: CASSPFWGLNQPQHF.

This chain connects TRBV3-1 (or the pseudogene TRBV3-2) to TRBJ1-6, with D hard to call. The V gene lost 2 bases and the J gene lost 8 bases, with 7 bases spanning the gap. Germline-derived CDR1 and CDR2 are LGHDT and YNNKEL (reference sequence). The CDR3 spans 13 residues. In nucleotides, the CDR3 is TGTGCCAGCAGCCAAAGAGAAGATTCACCCCTCCACTTT. It specifies CASSQREDSPLHF.

The chain employs TRBV6-1 and TRBJ1-1, with D possibly matching TRBD1 (6 bases). Per the germline V gene, CDR1 is MNHNS and CDR2 is SASEGT. V was clipped by 3 bases and J by 10 bases, with 9 bases between them. This CDR3 region has 11 residues. The CDR3 is CASSESRGAFF. Here the CDR3 DNA reads TGTGCCAGCAGTGAGTCCAGGGGAGCTTTCTTT.

The V gene is TRBV2, the J gene TRBJ1-2; 7 bases are shared with TRBD1. V was clipped by 6 bases and J by 9 bases; unmatched bases: 7. CDR1 and CDR2 from the germline V gene are SNHLY and FYNNEI. The length of the CDR3 is 12 residues. The CDR3 region has the DNA TGTGCCAGCAGCGACAGGGTGTCGCGCTACACCTTC. Translated: CASSDRVSRYTF.

This chain links TRBV5-4 with TRBJ1-4; the match to TRBD1 covers 8 bases. Germline CDR1 SGHNT, CDR2 YYREEE (reference sequence). The V segment lost 3 bases and the J segment 8 bases; nucleotides outside the gene matches: 12. The CDR3 length is 16 residues. In DNA, the CDR3 is TGTGCCAGCAGCTCCGTCTTGACAGGGGAAGTGGAAAAACTGTTTTTT. Translated: CASSSVLTGEVEKLFF.

This chain connects TRBV28 to TRBJ1-1; no clear D. There are 14 residues in the CDR3. V lost 6 bases and J lost 1, with 12 bases in between. CDR1 is MDHEN and CDR2 is SYDVKM in the germline V gene. The CDR3 DNA is TGTGCCAGCAGCCGAGGACTCAGGAACACTGAAGCTTTCTTT. It codes for CASSRGLRNTEAFF. Based on the CDR3 plus reference TRBV28 and TRBJ1-1, the full variable domain is DVKVTQSSRYLVKRTGEKVFLECVQDMDHENMFWYRQDPGLGLRLIYFSYDVKMKEKGDIPEGYSVSREKKERFSLILESASTNQTSMYLCASSRGLRNTEAFFGQGTRLTVV.

This chain links TRBV5-1 with TRBJ2-7; 10 bases are a match to TRBD2. The V gene end was trimmed by 1 base and the J gene end by 0 bases; junction bases not matched to a gene: 4. The CDR3 consists of 16 residues. Germline V CDR1 and CDR2: SGHRS, YFSETQ. The CDR3 here is CASSLSGGDYSYEQYF. CDR3 coding DNA: TGCGCCAGCAGCTTGAGCGGGGGGGACTACTCCTACGAGCAGTACTTC.

The chain recombines TRBV5-4 with TRBJ1-2; 7 positions agree with TRBD1. CDR3 length: 15 residues. Germline trimming cut 4 bases from V and 4 bases from J; bases unmatched to any gene: 10. CDR1 SGHNT and CDR2 YYREEE come from the germline V gene (reference sequence). The CDR3 sequence is CASSPRQGLAYGYTF. CDR3 bases: TGTGCCAGCAGCCCGCGACAGGGATTAGCCTATGGCTACACCTTC.

There are a few counts of this clone. This chain connects TRBV19 to TRBJ1-5; tentative D call: TRBD1 (5 bases). The ends were cut back, 6 bases at V and 5 bases at J, with 11 bases in the middle. Germline V gene sequence: CDR1 LNHDA, CDR2 SQIVND (reference sequence). The CDR3 is made up of 13 amino acids. For the CDR3, the DNA is TGTGCCAGTAGCAAACAGGTGGATCAGCCCCAGCATTTT. The encoded protein is CASSKQVDQPQHF.

This clone has a single count. The chain couples TRBV28 to TRBJ1-3; D not certain. The V end was cut by 2 bases, the J end by 2 bases, with 10 bases between. Looked up from germline, CDR1 is MDHEN and CDR2 is SYDVKM. The CDR3 consists of 15 residues. CDR3 DNA: TGTGCCAGCAGTTTAGGGAGCCTACCTGGAAACACCATATATTTT. Translated, it gives CASSLGSLPGNTIYF.

This chain uses TRBV9 with TRBJ2-1, with D perhaps matching TRBD2 (6 bases). This CDR3 is 15 amino acids long. CDR1 SGDLS and CDR2 YYNGEE come from the germline V gene. The germline V and J ends were trimmed by 3 bases and 7 bases, with 17 bases remaining between them. CDR3 in DNA: TGTGCCAGCAGCGATCCTCGACTAGTCTTTAATGAGCAGTTCTTC. Protein sequence: CASSDPRLVFNEQFF.

This rearrangement joins TRBV28 to TRBJ2-2; D might be TRBD1 (5 bases). Trimming took 6 bases from V and 4 from J, leaving 9 bases between them. The CDR3 sequence is 13 residues long. Germline V gene sequence: CDR1 MDHEN, CDR2 SYDVKM. This CDR3 reads CASRSGSTGELFF. In DNA, the CDR3 is TGTGCCAGCAGGTCAGGGTCCACCGGGGAGCTGTTTTTT. The full variable domain, completed using reference TRBV28 and TRBJ2-2, is DVKVTQSSRYLVKRTGEKVFLECVQDMDHENMFWYRQDPGLGLRLIYFSYDVKMKEKGDIPEGYSVSREKKERFSLILESASTNQTSMYLCASRSGSTGELFFGEGSRLTVL.

The sample holds a few counts of this clone. This sequence joins TRBV27 and TRBJ2-5, with D perhaps TRBD2 (5 bases). The CDR3 runs 13 residues. Trimming removed 9 bases at V and 2 bases at J, with 13 bases between. Germline values: CDR1 MNHEY, CDR2 SMNVEV (reference sequence). The CDR3 DNA sequence: TGTGCCAGTTCCCGCGGCGGGCAAGAGACCCAGTACTTC. Its translation: CASSRGGQETQYF.

Only a few counts were recorded for this clone. J is TRBJ1-2 and V is TRBV28, with a possible D match to TRBD1 (6 bases). The CDR3 spans 13 residues. V was pared by 2 bases and J by 8 bases, with 12 bases between. Per the germline V gene, CDR1 is MDHEN and CDR2 is SYDVKM. CDR3 in amino acids: CASSLPHRDGYTF. The DNA of the CDR3 is TGTGCCAGCAGTTTACCCCACAGGGACGGCTACACCTTC.

The chain is built from TRBV12-5 and TRBJ1-2; D possibly corresponds to TRBD1 (5 bases). There are 15 residues in the CDR3. The V end was cut by 5 bases, the J end by 3 bases, with 16 bases between. Germline lookup yields CDR1 LGHNT and CDR2 FRNRAP. As DNA, the CDR3 is TGTGCTAGTGGTGGAGACCCAGGGAGGGACTATGGCTACACCTTC. Its protein product is CASGGDPGRDYGYTF.

The V gene is TRBV2, the J gene TRBJ2-1, with a possible D match to TRBD2 (6 bases). CDR1 SNHLY and CDR2 FYNNEI come from the germline V gene. Trimming removed 4 bases from V and 3 bases from J, with 10 bases in between. The CDR3 extends over 14 amino acids. The CDR3 is CASSVRRDYNEQFF. CDR3 nucleotide sequence: TGTGCCAGCAGTGTACGGAGGGACTACAATGAGCAGTTCTTC.

This clone was observed a single time. The gene calls are TRBV7-2 and TRBJ1-4; maybe TRBD1 (5 bases). The V gene's germline CDR1 is SGHTA and CDR2 FQGNSA. The CDR3 has 15 amino acids. Trimming removed 6 bases from V and 7 bases from J, with 18 bases in between. The CDR3 loop reads CASSATGGLFEKLFF. In DNA, the CDR3 is TGTGCCAGCAGTGCGACCGGGGGACTTTTTGAAAAACTGTTTTTT. The whole variable domain, filled in from reference TRBV7-2 and TRBJ1-4, reads GAGVSQSPSNKVTEKGKDVELRCDPISGHTALYWYRQSLGQGLEFLIYFQGNSAPDKSGLPSDRFSAERTGGSVSTLTIQRTQQEDSAVYLCASSATGGLFEKLFFGSGTQLSVL.

This clone was detected only a few times. This chain links TRBV18 with TRBJ1-3; unclear D gene. Trimming cost V 4 bases and J 0 bases, with 10 bases left between them. CDR1 is KGHSH and CDR2 is LQKENI in the germline V gene. The CDR3 totals 15 residues. CDR3 region: CASSRGEVSGNTIYF. For the CDR3, the DNA is TGTGCCAGCTCACGCGGCGAGGTCTCTGGAAACACCATATATTTT.

The chain has TRBV5-4 and TRBJ1-1; possibly TRBD1 for D (5 bases). The CDR3 loop spans 17 amino acids. Trimming cost V 1 base and J 1 base, with 17 bases left between them. Germline CDR1 is SGHNT and CDR2 is YYREEE (reference sequence). CDR3 sequence: CASSLTTGVGPNTEAFF. The CDR3 DNA is TGTGCCAGCAGCTTGACTACAGGTGTGGGGCCGAACACTGAAGCTTTCTTT.

Written as DNA, the CDR3 is TGTGCCAGCTTGAAAGCCTTGAACACTGAAGCTTTCTTT. Protein product: CASLKALNTEAFF. The chain joins TRBV7-9 to TRBJ1-1; no clear D. V was trimmed by 8 bases and J by 0 bases, leaving 10 bases between them. CDR3 length: 13 amino acids. Germline-derived CDR1 and CDR2 are SEHNR and FQNEAQ (reference sequence).

V usage is TRBV19 and J usage is TRBJ2-2, with D unresolved. V lost 9 bases and J 0 bases, leaving 17 bases between the germline ends. The CDR3 extends over 16 amino acids. The germline V gene encodes CDR1 LNHDA and CDR2 SQIVND (reference sequence). The CDR3 region is CASQSRQTANTGELFF. In DNA form, the CDR3 reads TGTGCCAGCCAATCGAGACAAACAGCGAACACCGGGGAGCTGTTTTTT. Using reference TRBV19 and TRBJ2-2 for the parts outside the CDR3, the full variable domain is DGGITQSPKYLFRKEGQNVTLSCEQNLNHDAMYWYRQDPGQGLRLIYYSQIVNDFQKGDIAEGYSVSREKKESFPLTVTSAQKNPTAFYLCASQSRQTANTGELFFGEGSRLTVL.

This clone was recorded once. CDR3 protein: CASSGRAGGLGRWNTEAFF. CDR3 DNA: TGTGCCAGCAGTGGGAGGGCAGGGGGCCTGGGTAGGTGGAACACTGAAGCTTTCTTT. The chain links TRBV2 to TRBJ1-1; 8 bases match TRBD1. Germline V lookup: CDR1 SNHLY, CDR2 FYNNEI. The CDR3 covers 19 residues. Trimming at V came to 4 bases and at J to 1 base, leaving 17 bases not matched to a gene.

The chain employs TRBV10-3 and TRBJ1-4; a weak D match, TRBD1 (5 bases). Germline assignment: CDR1 ENHRY and CDR2 SYGVKD. The CDR3 extends over 15 amino acids. V was cut by 6 bases and J by 3 bases, with 14 bases left in between. As DNA, the CDR3 is TGTGCCATCAGCCCCGGGAGGGGATCTAATGAAAAACTGTTTTTT. Its protein product is CAISPGRGSNEKLFF.